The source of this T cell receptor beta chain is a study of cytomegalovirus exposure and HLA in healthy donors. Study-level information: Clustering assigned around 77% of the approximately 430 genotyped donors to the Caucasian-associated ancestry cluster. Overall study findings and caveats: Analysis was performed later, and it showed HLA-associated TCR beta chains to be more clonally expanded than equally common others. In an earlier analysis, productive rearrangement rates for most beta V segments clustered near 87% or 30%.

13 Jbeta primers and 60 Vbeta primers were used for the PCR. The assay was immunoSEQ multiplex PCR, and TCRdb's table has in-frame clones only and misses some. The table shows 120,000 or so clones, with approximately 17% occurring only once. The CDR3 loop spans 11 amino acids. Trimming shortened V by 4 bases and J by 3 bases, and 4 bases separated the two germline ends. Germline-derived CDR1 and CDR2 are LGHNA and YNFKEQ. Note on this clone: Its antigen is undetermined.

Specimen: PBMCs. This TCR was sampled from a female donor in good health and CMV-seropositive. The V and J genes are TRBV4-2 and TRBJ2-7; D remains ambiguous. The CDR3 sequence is CASSPFYEQYF. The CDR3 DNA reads TGTGCCAGCAGCCCGTTCTACGAGCAGTACTTC.